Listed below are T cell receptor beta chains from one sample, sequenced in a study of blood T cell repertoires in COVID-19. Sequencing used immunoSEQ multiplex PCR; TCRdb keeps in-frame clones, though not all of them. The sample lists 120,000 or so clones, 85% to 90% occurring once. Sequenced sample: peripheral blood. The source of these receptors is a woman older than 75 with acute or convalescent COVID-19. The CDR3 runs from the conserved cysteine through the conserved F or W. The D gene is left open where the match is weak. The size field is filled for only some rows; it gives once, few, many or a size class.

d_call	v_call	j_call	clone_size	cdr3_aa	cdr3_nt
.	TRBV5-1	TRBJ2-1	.	CASSPGTFEARYEQFF	TGCGCCAGCAGCCCAGGGACATTCGAAGCCCGATATGAGCAGTTCTTC
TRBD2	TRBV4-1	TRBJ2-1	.	CASSQGLAGNNEQFF	TGCGCCAGCAGCCAAGGACTAGCGGGGAACAATGAGCAGTTCTTC
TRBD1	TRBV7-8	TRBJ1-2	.	CASSTWTGPKANYGYTF	TGTGCCAGCAGCACTTGGACAGGCCCAAAGGCTAACTATGGCTACACCTTC
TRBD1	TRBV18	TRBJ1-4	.	CASSPRQGITTNEKLFF	TGTGCCAGCTCACCGCGACAGGGAATTACAACTAATGAAAAACTGTTTTTT
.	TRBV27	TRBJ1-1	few	CASSLYPGGSSEAFF	TGTGCCAGCAGTTTATACCCTGGGGGGAGTAGTGAAGCTTTCTTT
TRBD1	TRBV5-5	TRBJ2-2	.	CASSWARQGGPRSTGELFF	TGTGCCAGCAGCTGGGCCAGACAGGGGGGACCTCGGAGCACCGGGGAGCTGTTTTTT
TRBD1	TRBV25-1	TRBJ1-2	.	CASSEPGQAYGYTF	TGTGCCAGCAGTGAACCGGGACAGGCTTATGGCTACACCTTC
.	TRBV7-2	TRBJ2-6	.	CASSPQGGTGANVLTF	TGTGCCAGCAGCCCTCAAGGCGGGACTGGGGCCAACGTCCTGACTTTC
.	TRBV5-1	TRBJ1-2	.	CASSLTDGGTLSNF	TGCGCCAGCAGCTTGACCGACGGAGGTACACTCTCCAACTTC
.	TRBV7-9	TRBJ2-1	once	CASSLAPSGASLNEQFF	TGTGCCAGCAGCTTAGCCCCCTCTGGGGCCTCCTTAAATGAGCAGTTCTTC
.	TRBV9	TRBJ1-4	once	CASSVGQGNEKLFF	TGTGCCAGCAGCGTAGGCCAGGGAAATGAAAAACTGTTTTTT
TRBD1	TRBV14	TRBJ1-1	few	CASSPRLGRGGRTEAFF	TGTGCCAGCAGCCCACGCTTAGGGAGAGGGGGCAGGACTGAAGCTTTCTTT
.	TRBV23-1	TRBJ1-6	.	CASSHEKTDRYNSPLHF	TGCGCCAGCAGTCATGAGAAAACCGACAGATATAATTCACCCCTCCACTTT
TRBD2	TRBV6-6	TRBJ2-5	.	CASSGGGKETQYF	TGTGCCAGCAGTGGCGGGGGGAAAGAGACCCAGTACTTC
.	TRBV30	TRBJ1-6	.	CAWRGGASYNSPLHF	TGTGCCTGGAGAGGTGGGGCCTCCTATAATTCACCCCTCCACTTT
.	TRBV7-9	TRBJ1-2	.	CASSLQRVNYGYTF	TGTGCCAGCAGCTTACAGAGGGTGAACTATGGCTACACCTTC
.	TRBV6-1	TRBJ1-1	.	CASSEAGRTEAFF	TGTGCCAGCAGTGAAGCGGGCCGGACTGAAGCTTTCTTT
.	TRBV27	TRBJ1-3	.	CASSYRFGYTIYF	TGTGCCAGCAGTTACCGATTCGGGTACACCATATATTTT
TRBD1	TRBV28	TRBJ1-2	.	CASSPGTGAKNYGYTF	TGTGCCAGCAGTCCCGGGACAGGGGCTAAGAACTATGGCTACACCTTC
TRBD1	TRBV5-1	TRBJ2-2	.	CASSPSGQGFGELFF	TGCGCCAGCAGCCCCTCCGGACAGGGGTTCGGGGAGCTGTTTTTT
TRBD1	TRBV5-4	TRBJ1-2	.	CASSLGTGNYGYTF	TGTGCCAGCAGCTTGGGGACAGGGAACTATGGCTACACCTTC
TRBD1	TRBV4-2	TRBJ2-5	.	CASSQAGQQETQYF	TGTGCCAGCAGCCAAGCGGGACAGCAAGAGACCCAGTACTTC
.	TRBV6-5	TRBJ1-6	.	CASSYGHRDSPLHF	TGTGCCAGCAGTTACGGTCACCGGGATTCACCCCTCCACTTT
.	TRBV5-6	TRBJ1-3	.	CASSLDWFSGNTIYF	TGTGCCAGCAGCTTGGACTGGTTCTCTGGAAACACCATATATTTT
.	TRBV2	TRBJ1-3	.	CASSATGPPGNTIYF	TGTGCCAGCAGCGCAACAGGGCCTCCTGGAAACACCATATATTTT
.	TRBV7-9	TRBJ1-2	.	CASSFSPLDRANYGYTF	TGTGCCAGCAGCTTCTCCCCGCTGGACAGAGCTAACTATGGCTACACCTTC
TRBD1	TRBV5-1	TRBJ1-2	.	CASSLGRTGGNYGYTF	TGCGCCAGCAGCTTGGGGCGGACAGGGGGGAACTATGGCTACACCTTC
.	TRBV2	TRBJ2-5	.	CASRLSDTQETQYF	TGTGCCAGCAGGCTCAGTGACACCCAAGAGACCCAGTACTTC
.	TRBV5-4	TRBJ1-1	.	CASSLSSSGTASGNTEAFF	TGTGCCAGCAGCTTGTCCTCGTCGGGGACTGCCTCGGGGAACACTGAAGCTTTCTTT
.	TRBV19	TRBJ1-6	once	CASSARGNSPLHF	TGTGCCAGTAGTGCCAGGGGTAATTCACCCCTCCACTTT
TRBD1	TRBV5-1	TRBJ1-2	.	CASSRIWDRLVGYTF	TGCGCCAGCAGCCGAATCTGGGACAGGCTTGTTGGCTACACCTTC
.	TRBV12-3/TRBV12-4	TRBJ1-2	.	CASSPGDYGYTF	TGTGCCAGCAGCCCCGGAGACTATGGCTACACCTTC
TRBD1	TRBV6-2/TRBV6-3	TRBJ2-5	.	CASSTGTGGLETQYF	TGTGCCAGCAGTACGGGCACAGGGGGCTTGGAGACCCAGTACTTC
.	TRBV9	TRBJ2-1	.	CASSGRDEQFF	TGTGCCAGCAGCGGGAGAGATGAGCAGTTCTTC
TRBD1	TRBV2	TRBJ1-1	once	CASSEAPGQGNTEAFF	TGTGCCAGCAGTGAAGCGCCGGGACAGGGGAACACTGAAGCTTTCTTT
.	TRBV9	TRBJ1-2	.	CASSVEGRGNYGYTF	TGTGCCAGCAGCGTAGAGGGGAGGGGTAACTATGGCTACACCTTC
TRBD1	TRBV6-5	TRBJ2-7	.	CASSYGQGAYNEQYF	TGTGCCAGCAGTTACGGACAGGGGGCGTATAACGAGCAGTACTTC